This T cell receptor (beta chain) was obtained from a study of cytomegalovirus exposure and HLA in healthy donors. As for the study in general: The Caucasian-associated ancestry cluster contained about 80% of the approximately 390 genotyped donors. Overall study findings and caveats: According to the study, roughly 160 TCR beta chains were cytomegalovirus-associated. The authors later linked a missense DCLRE1C variant to TCR beta V- and J-gene trimming. The HLA-A and HLA-B alleles of most subjects were reportedly predicted accurately from TCR beta sequences.

The CDR3 is made up of 16 amino acids. V shed 1 base, J shed 2 bases, and the junction held 3 bases outside the gene matches. In germline, CDR1 is MDHEN, CDR2 SYDVKM. In the PCR, 60 Vbeta and 13 Jbeta primers were used. TCRdb keeps only in-frame clones here, not all; method: immunoSEQ multiplex PCR. Seen here are around 170,000 clones, more than 65% observed once, and the top ten hold approximately 1.2%. A word on this clone: The antigen is undetermined.

The chain is built from TRBV28 and TRBJ2-3; 10 bases are a match to TRBD1. The TCR comes from a man aged 45-60 years in good health and CMV-seropositive. The sequenced sample consisted of PBMCs. As DNA, the CDR3 is TGTGCCAGCAGTTTATTAGGGACAGGGGTCACAGATACGCAGTATTTT. It translates to CASSLLGTGVTDTQYF.